The 13 T cell receptor beta chains below were found in one sample sequenced in a study of blood T cell repertoires in COVID-19. Sequencing used immunoSEQ multiplex PCR; TCRdb keeps in-frame clones, though not all of them. This sample has 250,000 to 350,000 clones, with about 80% found just once. The material sequenced was peripheral blood. These receptors were collected from a person aged 70 to 80 with COVID-19, enrolled during active disease.

V and J are TRBV7-9 and TRBJ1-6; D possibly corresponds to TRBD1 (5 bases). The V gene's germline CDR1 is SEHNR and CDR2 FQNEAQ (reference sequence). Trimming stripped 4 bases from V and 4 bases from J, with 14 bases between. The CDR3 spans 16 residues. CDR3 DNA sequence: TGTGCCAGCAGCTCAGGGTCATTTAGGTATAATTCACCCCTCCACTTT. Its protein is CASSSGSFRYNSPLHF.

This clone was detected once. V is TRBV30 and J is TRBJ1-2; D perhaps matches TRBD1 (6 bases). The CDR3 runs to 16 residues. V was cut by 0 bases and J by 6 bases, with 20 bases left in between. Per germline, CDR1 GTSNPN and CDR2 SVGIG (reference sequence). CDR3 protein: CAWSVSRGGARHGYTF. The DNA for the CDR3 is TGTGCCTGGAGTGTATCCCGCGGGGGGGCCCGACATGGCTACACCTTC.

This clone showed up just once. The chain joins TRBV28 to TRBJ1-5, with D possibly matching TRBD1 (6 bases). The CDR3 has 16 amino acids. Germline loops: CDR1 MDHEN, CDR2 SYDVKM. V was cut by 6 bases and J by 6 bases, with 21 bases left in between. CDR3: CASRYKQGQERQPQHF. The CDR3 coding sequence is TGTGCCAGCAGATACAAACAGGGTCAGGAGCGTCAGCCCCAGCATTTT.

The chain employs TRBV9 and TRBJ1-1; D call uncertain. Trimming took 0 bases from V and 1 from J, leaving 13 bases between them. The length of the CDR3 is 16 residues. The germline V gene encodes CDR1 SGDLS and CDR2 YYNGEE. CDR3 protein: CASSVEARPGNTEAFF. DNA for the CDR3: TGTGCCAGCAGCGTAGAAGCCAGACCGGGGAACACTGAAGCTTTCTTT.

A single count supports this clone. J is TRBJ1-1 and V is TRBV6-2 or TRBV6-3; D is perhaps TRBD1 (6 bases). Per the germline V gene, CDR1 is MNHEY and CDR2 is SVGEGT. V lost 2 bases and J lost 6, with 13 bases in between. The CDR3 consists of 14 residues. The DNA of the CDR3 is TGTGCCAGCAGTTACCGAAACAGGGTTGCTGAAGCTTTCTTT. Its protein product is CASSYRNRVAEAFF.

V gene TRBV5-1 combines with J gene TRBJ2-7, with TRBD1 matching over 7 bases. V dropped 0 bases and J dropped 4; count of bases not matched to a gene: 1. The CDR3 has 13 residues. Germline loops: CDR1 SGHRS, CDR2 YFSETQ. Here the CDR3 DNA reads TGCGCCAGCAGCTTGGACAGGGGTTACGAGCAGTACTTC. Protein product: CASSLDRGYEQYF.

The rearrangement joins TRBV15 to TRBJ1-2, with 8 nucleotides matching TRBD1. Germline V CDR1 and CDR2: LNHNV, YYDKDF (reference sequence). The CDR3 has 14 amino acids. The V and J ends lost 2 bases and 8 bases, in that order; junction bases with no gene match: 7. The CDR3 is CATSRSGQGSGYTF. In DNA form, the CDR3 reads TGTGCCACCAGCAGATCTGGACAGGGATCAGGCTACACCTTC.

This chain connects TRBV6-2 or TRBV6-3 to TRBJ2-2; TRBD1 might be the D (6 bases). V was cut by 6 bases and J by 9 bases, with 17 bases left in between. CDR1 and CDR2 from the germline V gene are MNHEY and SVGEGT. The CDR3 is made up of 14 amino acids. CDR3 sequence reads: CASSRTNRERELFF. The CDR3 bases are TGTGCCAGCAGCCGAACCAACAGGGAAAGGGAGCTGTTTTTT.

This rearrangement joins TRBV3-1 (or the pseudogene TRBV3-2) to TRBJ1-1, with D maybe TRBD1 (5 bases). V lost 7 bases and J 3 bases, leaving 15 bases between the germline ends. This CDR3 contains 14 residues. Germline CDR1 and CDR2: LGHDT and YNNKEL (reference sequence). CDR3 nucleotide sequence: TGTGCCAGCACCATAGAAGGGGTGGACACTGAAGCTTTCTTT. Encoded protein: CASTIEGVDTEAFF.

This chain connects TRBV6-5 to TRBJ1-3, with D hard to call. The CDR3 sequence is 14 residues long. Per the germline V gene, CDR1 is MNHEY and CDR2 is SVGAGI. V was cut by 7 bases and J by 1 base, with 11 bases left in between. The CDR3 loop is CASNPITSGNTIYF. The CDR3 DNA reads TGTGCCAGCAACCCGATTACTTCTGGAAACACCATATATTTT.

This clone came up once. The chain has TRBV4-3 and TRBJ2-1, with 9 bases that match TRBD2. Trimming cost V 0 bases and J 1 base; bases outside gene matches: 7. Germline V gene lookup returns CDR1 LGHNA and CDR2 YSLEER. The CDR3 has 18 residues. The CDR3 reads CASSQDPSGGLSYNEQFF. Written as DNA, the CDR3 is TGCGCCAGCAGCCAAGATCCAAGCGGGGGGCTGTCCTACAATGAGCAGTTCTTC.

CDR3: CASTPGGLPYEQYF. The CDR3 coding sequence is TGTGCCAGCACCCCTGGGGGGTTACCCTACGAGCAGTACTTC. The chain joins TRBV2 to TRBJ2-7; D might be TRBD2 (6 bases). Trimming left V 7 bases short and J 2 bases short, with 15 bases between. The CDR3 length is 14 residues. CDR1 is SNHLY, CDR2 FYNNEI, per germline.

The chain uses TRBV7-2 and TRBJ2-2; TRBD2 matches at 8 bases. Germline CDR1 is SGHTA and CDR2 is FQGNSA. With V trimmed by 6 bases and J by 1 base, 10 bases remained unmatched. The CDR3 is 17 amino acids. The CDR3: CASSRSLAGKNTGELFF. In DNA, the CDR3 is TGTGCCAGCAGTCGATCCTTAGCGGGAAAGAACACCGGGGAGCTGTTTTTT.